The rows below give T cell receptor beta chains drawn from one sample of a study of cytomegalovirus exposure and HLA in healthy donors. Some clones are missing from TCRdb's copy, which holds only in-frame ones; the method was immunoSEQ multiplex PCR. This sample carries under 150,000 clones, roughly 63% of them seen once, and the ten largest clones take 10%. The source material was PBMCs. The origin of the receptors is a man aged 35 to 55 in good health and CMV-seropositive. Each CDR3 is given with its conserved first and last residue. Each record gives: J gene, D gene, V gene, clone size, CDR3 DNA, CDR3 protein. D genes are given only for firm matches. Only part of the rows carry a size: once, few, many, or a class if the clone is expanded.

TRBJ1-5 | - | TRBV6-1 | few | TGTGCCAGCAGGGACAGTTACCAGCCCCAGCATTTT | CASRDSYQPQHF
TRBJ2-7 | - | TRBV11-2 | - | TGTGCCAGCAGCCCCGGTTTTAGCGAGCAGTACTTC | CASSPGFSEQYF
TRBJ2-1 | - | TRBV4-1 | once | TGCGCCAGCAGCCAAGTGGGGCGGGGGCCCAGCTACAATGAGCAGTTCTTC | CASSQVGRGPSYNEQFF
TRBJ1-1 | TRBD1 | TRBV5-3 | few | TGTGCCAGAAGCAGGGGACAGGGGGACCCTGAAGCTTTCTTT | CARSRGQGDPEAFF
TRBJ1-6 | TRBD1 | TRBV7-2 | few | TGTGCCAGCAGCTTAGCGCTCGGGTCTGGGACAGGGATCGTCCCCCTCCACTTT | CASSLALGSGTGIVPLHF
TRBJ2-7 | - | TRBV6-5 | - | TGTGCCAGTCACGGGACAGGACTAGCCTACGAGCAGTACTTC | CASHGTGLAYEQYF
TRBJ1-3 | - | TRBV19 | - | TGTGCCAGTACCCTCCGGGAAGAAGTGAGGAGCTCTGGAAACACCATATATTTT | CASTLREEVRSSGNTIYF
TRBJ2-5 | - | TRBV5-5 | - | TGTGCCAGCAGCCAAACGACTAGGAGAGAGACCCAGTACTTC | CASSQTTRRETQYF
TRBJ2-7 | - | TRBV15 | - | TGTACCACCAGCAGAGGACCTGAGGACGAGCAGTACTTC | CTTSRGPEDEQYF
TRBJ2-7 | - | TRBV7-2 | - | TGTGCCAGCAGCTTAGCTTCGGGGGAAGTAGCCTACGAGCAGTACTTC | CASSLASGEVAYEQYF
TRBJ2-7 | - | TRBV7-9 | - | TGTGCCAGCAGCTTATGGTCAGGGCTGCTCAAGTACGAGCAGTACTTC | CASSLWSGLLKYEQYF
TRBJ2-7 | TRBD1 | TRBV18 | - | TGTGCCAGCTCACCACAGGACAGGGGGCCTACTAGCTCCTACGAGCAGTACTTC | CASSPQDRGPTSSYEQYF
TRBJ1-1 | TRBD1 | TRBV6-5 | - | TGTGCCAGCAGAACCCCACAGGGGACTGAAGCTTTCTTT | CASRTPQGTEAFF
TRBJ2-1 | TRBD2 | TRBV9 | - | TGTGCCAGCAGCGTAGTAGGACTAGCGGGGGCTGAGCAGTTCTTC | CASSVVGLAGAEQFF
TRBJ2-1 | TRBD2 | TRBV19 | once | TGTGCCAGTAGTGTCACTAGCGGGGTTAACAATGAGCAGTTCTTC | CASSVTSGVNNEQFF
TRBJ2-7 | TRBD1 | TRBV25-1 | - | TGTGCCAGCAGTGAATATGGACAGGGGAGCGAGCAGTACTTC | CASSEYGQGSEQYF
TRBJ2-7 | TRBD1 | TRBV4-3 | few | TGCGCCAGCAGCGATGACAGGGGGCGTCGCCACGAGCAGTACTTC | CASSDDRGRRHEQYF
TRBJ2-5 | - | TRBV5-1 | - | TGCGCCAGCAGCCCCCCAAGGGGGTACCAAGAGACCCAGTACTTC | CASSPPRGYQETQYF
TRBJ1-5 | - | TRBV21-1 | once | TGTGCCAGCCTAAGGTCCTGGAGTGCCAATCAGCCCCAGCATTTT | CASLRSWSANQPQHF
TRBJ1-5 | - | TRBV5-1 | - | TGCGCCAGCAGCCCCGGTGACAATCAGCCCCAGCATTTT | CASSPGDNQPQHF
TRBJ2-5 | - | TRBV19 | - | TGTGCCAGTAGCCTAATCCCTACAGGGACGGAGACCCAGTACTTC | CASSLIPTGTETQYF
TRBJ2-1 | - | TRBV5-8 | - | TGTGCCAGCAGCCCTGGACAGAGCTCCTACAATGAGCAGTTCTTC | CASSPGQSSYNEQFF
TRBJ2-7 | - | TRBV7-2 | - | TGTGCCAGCAGCCGAACCACAGGGACCTACGAGCAGTACTTC | CASSRTTGTYEQYF
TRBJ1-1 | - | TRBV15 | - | TGTGCCACCAGCAGATCAAATGGGGGGAGGACTGAAGCTTTCTTT | CATSRSNGGRTEAFF
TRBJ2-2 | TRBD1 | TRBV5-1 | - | TGCGCCAGCAGGCCGGGACAGGAAAACACCGGGGAGCTGTTTTTT | CASRPGQENTGELFF
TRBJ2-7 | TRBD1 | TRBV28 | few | TGTGCCAGCAGTGACGGACAGGGGCACGCCTACGAGCAGTACTTC | CASSDGQGHAYEQYF
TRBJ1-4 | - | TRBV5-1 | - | TGCGCCAGCAGCTCCGGCAGGGTGTCTACTAATGAAAAACTGTTTTTT | CASSSGRVSTNEKLFF
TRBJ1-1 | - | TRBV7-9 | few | TGTGCCAGCAGCTTTAGCGGTACTGAAGCTTTCTTT | CASSFSGTEAFF
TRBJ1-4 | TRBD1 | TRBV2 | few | TGTGCCAGCACGGGGGACAGGGGAGGTGAAAAACTGTTTTTT | CASTGDRGGEKLFF
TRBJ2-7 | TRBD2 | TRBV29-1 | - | TGCAGCGTTGAAGTTAGGGCGGGAGGGCGCGAGCAGTACTTC | CSVEVRAGGREQYF
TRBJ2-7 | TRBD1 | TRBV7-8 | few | TGTGCCAGCAGCTTCCTATTACAGGGGGCCTCGAAGCAGTACTTC | CASSFLLQGASKQYF
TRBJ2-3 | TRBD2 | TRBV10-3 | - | TGTGCCATCAGTGAGTTTTCGGCGGGGGGTACAGATACGCAGTATTTT | CAISEFSAGGTDTQYF
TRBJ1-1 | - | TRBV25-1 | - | TGTGCCAGCAGTGATGGGGGCAGGGGGAACACTGAAGCTTTCTTT | CASSDGGRGNTEAFF
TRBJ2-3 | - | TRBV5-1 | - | TGCGCCAGCAGCTTTACACTATCGGGCACAGATACGCAGTATTTT | CASSFTLSGTDTQYF
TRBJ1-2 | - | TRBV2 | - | TGTGCCAGCAGAGTGGACAGCCGGGGCGGCTACACCTTC | CASRVDSRGGYTF
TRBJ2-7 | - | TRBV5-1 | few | TGCGCCAGCAGCCCCGGACGGGGTGGCCCCGAGCAGTACTTC | CASSPGRGGPEQYF
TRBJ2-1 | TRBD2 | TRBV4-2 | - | TGTGCCAGCAGCCAAGATGGCGGGAGCGCCTACAATGAGCAGTTCTTC | CASSQDGGSAYNEQFF
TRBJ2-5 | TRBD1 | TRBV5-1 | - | TGCGCCAGCAGCTTAGGACAGGCCGCGGAGACCCAGTACTTC | CASSLGQAAETQYF
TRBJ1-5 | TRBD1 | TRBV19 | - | TGTGCCAGTAGTATCGGACAGGGCGGCAATCAGCCCCAGCATTTT | CASSIGQGGNQPQHF
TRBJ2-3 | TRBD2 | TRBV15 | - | TGTGCCACCAGCAGAGATGGAGCTGCGGCGGGAGCCCTTACGCAGTATTTT | CATSRDGAAAGALTQYF
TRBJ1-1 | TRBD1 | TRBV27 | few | TGTGCCAGCAACAATCAGGGGGACACTGAAGCTTTCTTT | CASNNQGDTEAFF
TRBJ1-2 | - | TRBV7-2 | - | TGTGCCAGCAGCTTAGATCAGGGCCTCATCTATGGCTACACCTTC | CASSLDQGLIYGYTF
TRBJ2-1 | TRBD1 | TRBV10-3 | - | TGTGCCATCAGTGATTTACAGGGGTCTGAGCAGTTCTTC | CAISDLQGSEQFF
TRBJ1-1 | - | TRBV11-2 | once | TGTGCCAGCAGCAAAGGGGGGGCCGCTTACACTGAAGCTTTCTTT | CASSKGGAAYTEAFF
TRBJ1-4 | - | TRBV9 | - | TGTGCCAGCAGCGTAGGGGGCAGGGATAATGAAAAACTGTTTTTT | CASSVGGRDNEKLFF
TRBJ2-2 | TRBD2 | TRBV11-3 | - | TGTGCCAGCAGCCCCCGGACTAGCGGGAGCACCGGGGAGCTGTTTTTT | CASSPRTSGSTGELFF
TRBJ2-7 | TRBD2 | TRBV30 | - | TGCGCCTGGAGTAGAGCGGGAGGGTTCTCCTACGAGCAGTACTTC | CAWSRAGGFSYEQYF
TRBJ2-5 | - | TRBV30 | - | TGTGCCTGGAGTGTACGGCAAGAGACCCAGTACTTC | CAWSVRQETQYF
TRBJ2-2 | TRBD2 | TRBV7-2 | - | TGTGCCAGCAGCAAGCGGGGGGGAGACACCGGGGAGCTGTTTTTT | CASSKRGGDTGELFF
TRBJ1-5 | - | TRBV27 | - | TGTGCCAGCAGTTTTGGTATAGGGGGCAATCAGCCCCAGCATTTT | CASSFGIGGNQPQHF